A selection of T cell receptor beta chains follows, all from one sample in a study of lymphopenia after photon versus proton radiotherapy. The table came from immunoSEQ multiplex PCR; TCRdb's copy has only in-frame clones and leaves some out. Of around 70,000 clones listed, roughly 91% are singletons. The sample here was peripheral blood, taken from a patient treated with photon-based radiotherapy. The receptors here all came from a woman between 70 and 85 years old with pancreatic cancer. CDR3s include the opening cysteine and the closing phenylalanine or tryptophan. The D gene is left open where the match is weak. Only some rows state a clone size, as once, few, many or a class for expanded clones.

abundance: -; j_gene: TRBJ1-2; v_gene: TRBV9; d_gene: -; CDR3aa: CATLQGFLNYGYTF; CDR3nt: TGTGCCACACTACAAGGATTCCTAAACTATGGCTACACCTTC
abundance: -; j_gene: TRBJ2-7; v_gene: TRBV29-1; d_gene: TRBD2; CDR3aa: CSVEGMAGGIYEQYF; CDR3nt: TGCAGCGTTGAAGGTATGGCGGGAGGGATCTACGAGCAGTACTTC
abundance: -; j_gene: TRBJ2-3; v_gene: TRBV4-2; d_gene: -; CDR3aa: CASSSTPASTDTQYF; CDR3nt: TGTGCCAGCAGCTCGACACCAGCTAGCACAGATACGCAGTATTTT
abundance: -; j_gene: TRBJ2-1; v_gene: TRBV19; d_gene: -; CDR3aa: CASSQSTSSYNEQFF; CDR3nt: TGTGCCAGTAGTCAATCGACAAGTTCCTACAATGAGCAGTTCTTC
abundance: -; j_gene: TRBJ2-5; v_gene: TRBV5-1; d_gene: TRBD2; CDR3aa: CASSPGLAGGLLKTQYF; CDR3nt: TGCGCCAGCAGCCCGGGACTAGCGGGAGGGCTTTTAAAGACCCAGTACTTC
abundance: -; j_gene: TRBJ2-2; v_gene: TRBV28; d_gene: -; CDR3aa: CASSLASGAGELFF; CDR3nt: TGTGCCAGCAGCCTCGCCAGCGGAGCCGGGGAGCTGTTTTTT
abundance: -; j_gene: TRBJ2-5; v_gene: TRBV7-9; d_gene: -; CDR3aa: CASSLVTGTQYF; CDR3nt: TGTGCCAGCAGCTTAGTAACAGGGACCCAGTACTTC
abundance: -; j_gene: TRBJ2-7; v_gene: TRBV5-1; d_gene: TRBD2; CDR3aa: CASSPGLAGTYEQYF; CDR3nt: TGCGCCAGCAGTCCCGGACTAGCGGGGACCTACGAGCAGTACTTC
abundance: -; j_gene: TRBJ2-7; v_gene: TRBV5-4; d_gene: -; CDR3aa: CASSLGQTPGQYF; CDR3nt: TGTGCCAGCAGCTTGGGGCAGACCCCGGGGCAGTACTTC
abundance: -; j_gene: TRBJ2-5; v_gene: TRBV7-2; d_gene: -; CDR3aa: CASSLGRDRETQYF; CDR3nt: TGTGCCAGCAGCTTAGGGCGGGACCGAGAGACCCAGTACTTC
abundance: -; j_gene: TRBJ2-3; v_gene: TRBV19; d_gene: -; CDR3aa: CASKVATTADTQYF; CDR3nt: TGTGCCAGTAAGGTGGCTACCACTGCAGATACGCAGTATTTT
abundance: -; j_gene: TRBJ2-2; v_gene: TRBV28; d_gene: -; CDR3aa: CASNQDRTAGGELFF; CDR3nt: TGTGCCAGCAACCAGGACCGCACGGCGGGCGGGGAGCTGTTTTTT
abundance: -; j_gene: TRBJ2-3; v_gene: TRBV19; d_gene: -; CDR3aa: CASSIGTDSTDTQYF; CDR3nt: TGTGCCAGTAGTATAGGTACGGATAGCACAGATACGCAGTATTTT
abundance: -; j_gene: TRBJ2-3; v_gene: TRBV20-1; d_gene: -; CDR3aa: CSATGQLAQYF; CDR3nt: TGCAGTGCTACCGGACAGCTTGCGCAGTATTTT
abundance: -; j_gene: TRBJ2-3; v_gene: TRBV11-3; d_gene: -; CDR3aa: CASSQTTRGRTDTQYF; CDR3nt: TGTGCCAGCAGCCAAACAACCCGGGGACGCACAGATACGCAGTATTTT
abundance: -; j_gene: TRBJ2-3; v_gene: TRBV5-4; d_gene: -; CDR3aa: CASSLAGPRADTQYF; CDR3nt: TGTGCCAGCAGCTTGGCAGGGCCTAGGGCAGATACGCAGTATTTT
abundance: once; j_gene: TRBJ2-2; v_gene: TRBV18; d_gene: -; CDR3aa: CASSLNSGELFF; CDR3nt: TGTGCCAGCTCTCTCAACTCCGGGGAGCTGTTTTTT
abundance: -; j_gene: TRBJ1-1; v_gene: TRBV11-2; d_gene: -; CDR3aa: CASSLVRYGEAFF; CDR3nt: TGTGCCAGCAGCTTAGTCCGGTACGGTGAAGCTTTCTTT
abundance: -; j_gene: TRBJ2-3; v_gene: TRBV5-6; d_gene: TRBD2; CDR3aa: CASSPTRGGGDTQYF; CDR3nt: TGTGCCAGCAGCCCCACTCGAGGCGGGGGAGATACGCAGTATTTT
abundance: -; j_gene: TRBJ2-3; v_gene: TRBV5-5; d_gene: -; CDR3aa: CASSSGTALRSDTQYF; CDR3nt: TGTGCCAGCAGCAGCGGGACAGCCCTAAGATCAGATACGCAGTATTTT
abundance: -; j_gene: TRBJ2-7; v_gene: TRBV19; d_gene: -; CDR3aa: CASSRAPSYEQYF; CDR3nt: TGTGCCAGTAGTAGGGCGCCCTCCTACGAGCAGTACTTC
abundance: -; j_gene: TRBJ2-2; v_gene: TRBV6-1; d_gene: -; CDR3aa: CASSEVRQSNTGELFF; CDR3nt: TGTGCCAGCAGTGAAGTGAGACAATCCAACACCGGGGAGCTGTTTTTT
abundance: -; j_gene: TRBJ2-3; v_gene: TRBV28; d_gene: TRBD1; CDR3aa: CASSFGQGGSLATQYF; CDR3nt: TGTGCCAGCAGTTTCGGACAGGGGGGGTCCCTTGCTACGCAGTATTTT
abundance: -; j_gene: TRBJ2-5; v_gene: TRBV6-1; d_gene: -; CDR3aa: CASSEGPTRKTQYF; CDR3nt: TGTGCCAGCAGTGAAGGGCCAACTAGAAAGACCCAGTACTTC
abundance: -; j_gene: TRBJ2-7; v_gene: TRBV5-1; d_gene: -; CDR3aa: CASSVSGLYEQYF; CDR3nt: TGCGCCAGCAGCGTTAGCGGCCTCTACGAGCAGTACTTC
abundance: -; j_gene: TRBJ1-2; v_gene: TRBV7-2; d_gene: -; CDR3aa: CASSLEPGTNYGYTF; CDR3nt: TGTGCCAGCAGCTTAGAGCCAGGGACAAACTATGGCTACACCTTC
abundance: few; j_gene: TRBJ2-5; v_gene: TRBV27; d_gene: -; CDR3aa: CASSLGGLETQYF; CDR3nt: TGTGCCAGCAGTTTAGGCGGGTTAGAGACCCAGTACTTC
abundance: -; j_gene: TRBJ2-5; v_gene: TRBV5-1; d_gene: -; CDR3aa: CASSFTGKETQYF; CDR3nt: TGCGCCAGCAGCTTCACCGGGAAGGAGACCCAGTACTTC
abundance: -; j_gene: TRBJ2-1; v_gene: TRBV2; d_gene: -; CDR3aa: CASSQGSYNEQFF; CDR3nt: TGTGCCAGCAGTCAGGGATCCTACAATGAGCAGTTCTTC
abundance: -; j_gene: TRBJ2-5; v_gene: TRBV7-9; d_gene: TRBD1; CDR3aa: CASSHPDREGSQYF; CDR3nt: TGTGCCAGCAGCCATCCGGACAGGGAAGGGTCCCAGTACTTC
abundance: -; j_gene: TRBJ2-1; v_gene: TRBV28; d_gene: TRBD1; CDR3aa: CASREQGVSYNEQFF; CDR3nt: TGTGCCAGCAGGGAACAGGGGGTATCCTACAATGAGCAGTTCTTC
abundance: -; j_gene: TRBJ2-7; v_gene: TRBV15; d_gene: -; CDR3aa: CATSRPPYEQYF; CDR3nt: TGTGCCACCAGCCGTCCTCCCTACGAGCAGTACTTC
abundance: -; j_gene: TRBJ2-2; v_gene: TRBV7-3; d_gene: -; CDR3aa: CASSLDGSSGELFF; CDR3nt: TGTGCCAGCAGCTTAGACGGGAGTAGCGGGGAGCTGTTTTTT
abundance: -; j_gene: TRBJ2-3; v_gene: TRBV5-4; d_gene: -; CDR3aa: CASSLDSASTDTQYF; CDR3nt: TGTGCCAGCAGCTTGGATAGCGCTAGCACAGATACGCAGTATTTT
abundance: -; j_gene: TRBJ2-4; v_gene: TRBV28; d_gene: TRBD1; CDR3aa: CASSSSTGGIENIQYF; CDR3nt: TGTGCCAGCAGCTCGTCAACAGGGGGGATCGAAAACATTCAGTACTTC
abundance: -; j_gene: TRBJ2-1; v_gene: TRBV6-5; d_gene: -; CDR3aa: CASSPTIRDEQFF; CDR3nt: TGTGCCAGCAGCCCGACTATTCGGGATGAGCAGTTCTTC
abundance: -; j_gene: TRBJ1-3; v_gene: TRBV7-2; d_gene: TRBD1; CDR3aa: CASSIERGLSGNTIYF; CDR3nt: TGTGCCAGCAGCATTGAGAGGGGGCTCTCTGGAAACACCATATATTTT
abundance: -; j_gene: TRBJ2-5; v_gene: TRBV5-6; d_gene: -; CDR3aa: CASSLSRGSKTQYF; CDR3nt: TGTGCCAGCAGCTTGTCGAGGGGATCGAAGACCCAGTACTTC
abundance: once; j_gene: TRBJ2-1; v_gene: TRBV7-9; d_gene: -; CDR3aa: CASSPNWDEQFF; CDR3nt: TGTGCCAGCAGCCCTAATTGGGATGAGCAGTTCTTC
abundance: -; j_gene: TRBJ2-2; v_gene: TRBV7-2; d_gene: -; CDR3aa: CASSSVLGGNGELFF; CDR3nt: TGTGCCAGCAGCTCTGTCCTAGGGGGGAACGGGGAGCTGTTTTTT
abundance: -; j_gene: TRBJ1-5; v_gene: TRBV6-1; d_gene: -; CDR3aa: CASSEGQLNGPQHF; CDR3nt: TGTGCCAGCAGTGAAGGTCAGTTGAATGGGCCCCAGCATTTT
abundance: -; j_gene: TRBJ2-3; v_gene: TRBV11-2; d_gene: -; CDR3aa: CASSLAGSTDTQYF; CDR3nt: TGTGCCAGCAGCTTGGCAGGGAGCACAGATACGCAGTATTTT